The present TCR beta chain was sequenced within a study of T cell responses to AZD1222 COVID-19 vaccine. Both about-4-week and about-12-week second-dose recipients were combined. The germline V gene has CDR1 MNHNS and CDR2 SASEGT. Trimming took off 0 bases at V and 8 bases at J, with 13 bases between the two ends. The CDR3 runs to 15 residues. TCRdb's copy holds only in-frame clones and misses some; the assay was immunoSEQ multiplex PCR. The repertoire has roughly 120,000 clones, approximately 88% of them found once; the top ten carry almost 6.5%. The chain combines TRBV6-1 with TRBJ1-4; TRBD1 is a possible D gene (5 bases). Sequenced here: peripheral blood, sampled 28 days after the second AZD1222 dose. This receptor was identified in an adult who received the AZD1222 COVID-19 vaccine. CDR3 in DNA: TGTGCCAGCAGTGAAGCGTGGGGGGTTGGAGAAAAACTGTTTTTT. Translating it yields CASSEAWGVGEKLFF.